One and the same sample provided the 20 T cell receptor beta chains below, sequenced in a study of post-analysis software for immune sequencing data. General study findings and limits: A few TRBV segments appeared more often in patients than in controls, and TRBV5-6, TRBV5-1 and TRBV20-1 were among these.

For these receptors, no antigen is known. The authors incorporated unique molecular identifiers into the TCR beta cDNA libraries. TCRdb itself ran the PCR reads through MiXCR, one entry per CDR3 protein. The sample contains fewer than 850,000 distinct CDR3 sequences, roughly 27% of which appear only once. The sequenced sample consisted of blood. These receptors originate from a girl aged 5 to 17 with multiple sclerosis.

This clonotype was found a few times. This chain connects TRBV4-1 to TRBJ1-6; D not resolved. In germline, CDR1 is MGHRA, CDR2 YSYEKL. Deletions cut 2 bases from V and 14 bases from J, with 10 bases between. The CDR3 totals 12 residues. The CDR3 spells CASSQNTRTLHF. Here the CDR3 DNA reads TGCGCCAGCAGCCAAAACACTCGAACCCTCCACTTT.

The gene calls are TRBV3-1 and TRBJ2-7, with D maybe TRBD1 (6 bases). Trimming removed 7 bases at V and 4 bases at J, with 14 bases between. This CDR3 contains 13 residues. Germline V gene lookup returns CDR1 LGHDT and CDR2 YNNKEL (reference sequence). CDR3 bases: TGTGCCAGCACCCCATTACAGGGTTACGAGCAGTACTTC. Protein: CASTPLQGYEQYF.

This clonotype has at least ten counts. The chain has TRBV20-1 and TRBJ2-7; D unresolved. Germline V gene data show CDR1 as DFQATT and CDR2 as SNEGSKA (reference sequence). The CDR3 loop spans 12 amino acids. Trimming pared 0 bases from V and 3 bases from J, leaving 6 bases between. This CDR3 is CSARDRLYEQYF. The CDR3 DNA follows: TGCAGTGCTAGAGACCGGCTCTACGAGCAGTACTTC.

This rearrangement joins TRBV12-3 or TRBV12-4 to TRBJ2-7; TRBD2 agrees at 11 bases. The DNA end lines up better with TRBJ2-5; the J call may be wrong. The CDR3 covers 20 residues. As DNA, the CDR3 is TGTGCCAGCAGTTTAGCGCGAGGACTAGCGGGTCCAAGAGAATCGGGGACCCAGTACTTC. It is translated as CASSLARGLAGPRESGTQYF.

This clonotype was seen a few times. V is TRBV29-1 and J is TRBJ1-2; 10 bases match TRBD1. Losses at the gene ends were 2 bases for V and 7 bases for J; bases not matched to a gene: 10. Looked up from germline, CDR1 is SQVTM and CDR2 is ANQGSEA. The CDR3 length is 15 residues. CDR3 residues: CSVEKRQGASSGYTF. The DNA for the CDR3 is TGCAGCGTTGAAAAGAGACAGGGGGCGTCAAGTGGCTACACCTTC.

The chain recombines TRBV5-8 with TRBJ2-5; no clear D. Germline V gives CDR1 SGHTS, CDR2 YDEGEE. The CDR3 is 16 residues long. The ends were cut back, 1 base at V and 4 bases at J, with 17 bases in the middle. The CDR3, as DNA: TGTGCCAGCAGCTTGTATGTGGGGTCGTACCGAGAGACCCAGTACTTC. Translation gives CASSLYVGSYRETQYF. Using reference TRBV5-8 and TRBJ2-5 for the parts outside the CDR3, the full variable domain is EAGVTQSPTHLIKTRGQQATLRCSPISGHTSVYWYQQALGLGLQFLLWYDEGEERNRGNFPPRFSGRQFPNYSSELNVNALELEDSALYLCASSLYVGSYRETQYFGPGTRLLVL.

This clonotype was found many times. The genes are TRBV29-1 and TRBJ2-3, with TRBD2 identical over 7 bases. Germline CDR1 SQVTM, CDR2 ANQGSEA. This CDR3 has 15 amino acids. J gave up 2 bases and V 3 bases, and 8 bases lay outside the gene matches. In nucleotides, the CDR3 is TGCAGCGTTGACCCGAGCGGGACGCCCACAGATACGCAGTATTTT. This sequence encodes CSVDPSGTPTDTQYF.

This clonotype was recorded at least ten times. The gene calls are TRBV14 and TRBJ2-5; 7 bases are a match to TRBD2. Germline V lookup: CDR1 SGHDN, CDR2 FVKESK. The CDR3 has 13 amino acids. With V trimmed by 4 bases and J by 5 bases, 4 bases remained unmatched. CDR3: CASSLRGSETQYF. CDR3 nucleotide sequence: TGTGCCAGCAGCCTGCGGGGGTCGGAGACCCAGTACTTC.

Note on this clonotype: A much larger clone lies one base from this, so it may be a read error. The gene calls are TRBV5-1 and TRBJ2-2, with 9 bases fitting TRBD2. The CDR3 is 19 residues long. Germline lookup yields CDR1 SGHRS and CDR2 YFSETQ. V was pared by 0 bases and J by 5 bases, with 14 bases of the junction left unmatched. The CDR3: CASSLVRTSAGTGTGELFF. CDR3 DNA sequence: TGCGCCAGCAGCTTGGTCCGGACTAGCGCGGGGACGGGGACCGGGGAGCTGTTTTTT.

The genes are TRBV21-1 and TRBJ2-4; TRBD2, the D gene given by the table, was not confirmed from the DNA. TRBV21-1 is given as a pseudogene. The CDR3 runs 16 residues. CDR3 nucleotides: TGTGCCAGCAGCAAAAGGCTAGGGCTCGCCAAAAACATTCAGTACTTC. Protein product: CASSKRLGLAKNIQYF.

This clonotype was seen only a few times. J is TRBJ2-1 and V is TRBV28, with 8 bases that match TRBD2. V trimming: 6 bases; J trimming: 7 bases; junction bases outside the gene matches: 11. This CDR3 has 15 amino acids. The germline gives CDR1 MDHEN, CDR2 SYDVKM. The CDR3 sequence: CASSQSLAGMNEQFF. CDR3 DNA sequence: TGTGCCAGCAGCCAGAGTCTAGCGGGTATGAATGAGCAGTTCTTC.

V and J are TRBV7-2 and TRBJ2-7; no clear D. The CDR3 length is 13 residues. Trimming cost V 1 base and J 7 bases, with 11 bases left between them. From germline, CDR1 is SGHTA and CDR2 FQGNSA. This CDR3 reads CASSLGRSNEQYF. The DNA of the CDR3 is TGTGCCAGCAGCTTAGGGCGGAGCAATGAGCAGTACTTC.

The rearrangement joins TRBV14 to TRBJ2-1, with D possibly being TRBD2 (6 bases). CDR3 length: 13 residues. V was cut by 0 bases and J by 10 bases, with 10 bases left in between. The germline V gene has CDR1 SGHDN and CDR2 FVKESK. Here the CDR3 DNA reads TGTGCCAGCAGCCAAGATTGGGCGGGAGAGCAGTTCTTC. The encoded protein is CASSQDWAGEQFF.

V usage is TRBV11-2 and J usage is TRBJ1-1, with no clear D. CDR3 length: 14 amino acids. With 4 bases removed from V and 3 bases from J, the gap between germline ends came to 12 bases. Germline assignment: CDR1 SGHAT and CDR2 FQNNGV. CDR3 nucleotides: TGTGCCAGCAGCTACAACAATATGGACACTGAAGCTTTCTTT. This codes for CASSYNNMDTEAFF.

The chain employs TRBV12-3 or TRBV12-4 and TRBJ2-3, with 7 positions matching TRBD2. CDR3 length: 15 residues. The ends lost 4 bases at V and 3 bases at J; junction bases unmatched: 7. This CDR3 is CASSWAGVLTDTQYF. The DNA of the CDR3 is TGTGCCAGCAGTTGGGCGGGAGTGCTAACAGATACGCAGTATTTT.

This chain links TRBV7-2 with TRBJ2-4, with TRBD2 matching over 7 bases. Unmatched junction bases numbered 10, after V lost 8 bases and J lost 3 bases. The CDR3 has 15 residues. Germline CDR1 and CDR2: SGHTA and FQGNSA. The CDR3 coding sequence is TGTGCCAGCCCTCCGACTAGCAGAGGCAAAAACATTCAGTACTTC. This encodes CASPPTSRGKNIQYF.

This clonotype turned up a few times. The chain carries TRBV12-5 and TRBJ1-2, with a tentative D call TRBD1 (6 bases). Germline V gives CDR1 LGHNT, CDR2 FRNRAP. This CDR3 comprises 14 residues. Trimming took 7 bases from V and 4 from J, leaving 16 bases between them. The CDR3 sequence is CASVPTGWGYGYTF. CDR3 coding DNA: TGTGCTAGTGTCCCTACAGGGTGGGGCTATGGCTACACCTTC.

J is TRBJ2-3 and V is TRBV3-1; 13 bases map to TRBD2. V gave up 6 bases and J gave up 7 bases; unmatched junction bases: 7. CDR3 length: 15 residues. Germline lookup yields CDR1 LGHDT and CDR2 YNNKEL (reference sequence). The chain's CDR3 is CASSPGLAGTYTQYF. The CDR3 region has the DNA TGTGCCAGCAGTCCGGGACTAGCGGGGACCTATACGCAGTATTTT.

The chain is built from TRBV2 and TRBJ2-7; 10 bases line up with TRBD2. J gave up 6 bases and V 11 bases, and 10 bases lay outside the gene matches. The CDR3 spans 13 residues. Looked up from germline, CDR1 is SNHLY and CDR2 is FYNNEI. CDR3 nucleotide sequence: TGTGCCGTCAAGCCGGGACTAGCGACCGAGCAGTACTTC. Encoded protein: CAVKPGLATEQYF. Combining the CDR3 with reference TRBV2 and TRBJ2-7 gives the whole variable domain EPEVTQTPSHQVTQMGQEVILRCVPISNHLYFYWYRQILGQKVEFLVSFYNNEISEKSEIFDDQFSVERPDGSNFTLKIRSTKLEDSAMYFCAVKPGLATEQYFGPGTRLTVT.

This clonotype has just a few counts. V is TRBV29-1 and J is TRBJ2-2; D tentatively reads TRBD1 or TRBD2 (5 bases each). This CDR3 spans 14 amino acids. Trimming stripped 5 bases from V and 2 bases from J, with 12 bases between. Germline assignment: CDR1 SQVTM and CDR2 ANQGSEA. The DNA for the CDR3 is TGCAGCGTTCGGCAGGGAGTTAACACCGGGGAGCTGTTTTTT. Its translation is CSVRQGVNTGELFF.